The rows below give T cell receptor beta chains drawn from one sample of a study of blood T cell repertoires in COVID-19. The table came from immunoSEQ multiplex PCR; TCRdb's copy has only in-frame clones and leaves some out. The data show about 220,000 clones, around 90% seen once. The specimen sequenced was PBMCs or T cells enriched from blood (not recorded which). All receptors come from a woman aged 45-65 years with acute COVID-19. The CDR3 runs from the conserved cysteine through the conserved F or W. Fields, in order: CDR3 protein, CDR3 DNA, clone size, D gene, V gene, J gene. The D gene is left open where the match is weak. Expanded clones are given a class, and other clones once, few, many or no size at all.

CDR3aa: CASSELAGASTDTQYF
CDR3nt: TGTGCCAGCAGTGAATTAGCGGGAGCTAGCACAGATACGCAGTATTTT
abundance: .
d_gene: TRBD2
v_gene: TRBV6-1
j_gene: TRBJ2-3

CDR3aa: CASSVAGSGGEQFF
CDR3nt: TGTGCCAGCAGCGTAGCAGGTAGCGGGGGCGAGCAGTTCTTC
abundance: .
d_gene: TRBD2
v_gene: TRBV9
j_gene: TRBJ2-1

CDR3aa: CASSQRSATGRSEAFF
CDR3nt: TGTGCCAGCAGCCAAAGGTCGGCGACAGGTCGGTCTGAAGCTTTCTTT
abundance: .
d_gene: .
v_gene: TRBV7-2
j_gene: TRBJ1-1

CDR3aa: CASSLQSSSYNEQFF
CDR3nt: TGTGCCAGCAGCTTACAGTCTTCCTCCTACAATGAGCAGTTCTTC
abundance: .
d_gene: .
v_gene: TRBV7-3
j_gene: TRBJ2-1

CDR3aa: CASSLLRGSNQPQHF
CDR3nt: TGTGCCAGCAGTTTACTAAGGGGCAGCAATCAGCCCCAGCATTTT
abundance: few
d_gene: .
v_gene: TRBV28
j_gene: TRBJ1-5

CDR3aa: CASSFVRVDEQFF
CDR3nt: TGTGCCAGCAGTTTCGTCAGGGTCGATGAGCAGTTCTTC
abundance: .
d_gene: .
v_gene: TRBV28
j_gene: TRBJ2-1

CDR3aa: CASKLQGTGAYEQYF
CDR3nt: TGTGCCAGCAAGCTACAAGGGACGGGGGCCTACGAGCAGTACTTC
abundance: .
d_gene: .
v_gene: TRBV6-5
j_gene: TRBJ2-7

CDR3aa: CASTLPTGANSPLHF
CDR3nt: TGTGCCAGCACCCTGCCGACAGGGGCAAATTCACCCCTCCACTTT
abundance: .
d_gene: TRBD1
v_gene: TRBV28
j_gene: TRBJ1-6

CDR3aa: CASSTGLGQPQHF
CDR3nt: TGTGCCAGCAGTACGGGTCTGGGTCAGCCCCAGCATTTT
abundance: .
d_gene: .
v_gene: TRBV6-2/TRBV6-3
j_gene: TRBJ1-5

CDR3aa: CASKRGETQYF
CDR3nt: TGTGCCAGCAAACGCGGGGAGACCCAGTACTTC
abundance: .
d_gene: .
v_gene: TRBV12-3/TRBV12-4
j_gene: TRBJ2-5

CDR3aa: CASSPGNREGNIQYF
CDR3nt: TGTGCCAGCTCACCAGGAAACAGGGAAGGGAACATTCAGTACTTC
abundance: few
d_gene: .
v_gene: TRBV18
j_gene: TRBJ2-4

CDR3aa: CASSQLTSGSTYEQYF
CDR3nt: TGCGCCAGCAGCCAACTGACTAGCGGGAGTACCTACGAGCAGTACTTC
abundance: .
d_gene: TRBD2
v_gene: TRBV4-3
j_gene: TRBJ2-7

CDR3aa: CASSTQVTEAFF
CDR3nt: TGTGCCAGCAGCACACAGGTCACTGAAGCTTTCTTT
abundance: .
d_gene: .
v_gene: TRBV12-3/TRBV12-4
j_gene: TRBJ1-1

CDR3aa: CASSENGAANYGYTF
CDR3nt: TGTGCCAGCAGTGAGAATGGGGCGGCCAACTATGGCTACACCTTC
abundance: .
d_gene: .
v_gene: TRBV6-1
j_gene: TRBJ1-2

CDR3aa: CASSLSGNTIYF
CDR3nt: TGTGCCAGCAGTTTGAGTGGAAACACCATATATTTT
abundance: once
d_gene: .
v_gene: TRBV28
j_gene: TRBJ1-3

CDR3aa: CSASPRAGANVLTF
CDR3nt: TGCAGTGCTAGTCCCCGGGCTGGGGCCAACGTCCTGACTTTC
abundance: .
d_gene: .
v_gene: TRBV20-1
j_gene: TRBJ2-6

CDR3aa: CAISTPGTAEKLFF
CDR3nt: TGTGCCATCAGTACCCCAGGGACAGCCGAAAAACTGTTTTTT
abundance: .
d_gene: TRBD1
v_gene: TRBV10-3
j_gene: TRBJ1-4

CDR3aa: CASRPQGSDTQYF
CDR3nt: TGTGCCAGCAGACCACAGGGGTCAGATACGCAGTATTTT
abundance: .
d_gene: TRBD1
v_gene: TRBV28
j_gene: TRBJ2-3

CDR3aa: CASSEAERRRREQYF
CDR3nt: TGTGCCAGCAGTGAAGCTGAGCGGCGTCGTCGGGAGCAGTACTTC
abundance: .
d_gene: .
v_gene: TRBV6-1
j_gene: TRBJ2-7

CDR3aa: CASSIGTGRPYEQYF
CDR3nt: TGTGCCAGTAGTATAGGGACAGGGCGCCCCTACGAGCAGTACTTC
abundance: few
d_gene: TRBD1
v_gene: TRBV19
j_gene: TRBJ2-7

CDR3aa: CASSRRTGEGSYEQYF
CDR3nt: TGTGCCAGCAGCCGACGCACAGGGGAAGGCTCCTACGAGCAGTACTTC
abundance: .
d_gene: TRBD1
v_gene: TRBV11-2
j_gene: TRBJ2-7

CDR3aa: CASSIDLYGRYSYEQYF
CDR3nt: TGTGCCAGTAGTATAGATCTATACGGGAGATATTCCTACGAGCAGTACTTC
abundance: .
d_gene: .
v_gene: TRBV19
j_gene: TRBJ2-7

CDR3aa: CASSLQGTYNEQFF
CDR3nt: TGTGCCAGCAGCTTACAGGGGACCTACAATGAGCAGTTCTTC
abundance: .
d_gene: .
v_gene: TRBV7-3
j_gene: TRBJ2-1

CDR3aa: CASSVDGQGSPLHF
CDR3nt: TGTGCCAGCAGCGTAGATGGACAGGGGTCACCCCTCCACTTT
abundance: .
d_gene: TRBD1
v_gene: TRBV9
j_gene: TRBJ1-6

CDR3aa: CASSTQGVGSYEQYF
CDR3nt: TGCGCCAGCAGCACACAGGGGGTCGGCTCCTACGAGCAGTACTTC
abundance: .
d_gene: TRBD1
v_gene: TRBV5-1
j_gene: TRBJ2-7

CDR3aa: CASRNQQGTTEAFF
CDR3nt: TGTGCCAGCAGGAATCAACAGGGGACCACTGAAGCTTTCTTT
abundance: .
d_gene: TRBD1
v_gene: TRBV7-8
j_gene: TRBJ1-1